This TCR beta chain was obtained from a study of blood T cell repertoires in COVID-19. Method: immunoSEQ multiplex PCR; TCRdb's copy keeps in-frame clones and lacks some. The table includes 150,000 or so clones, approximately 92% detected once. Per germline, CDR1 WSHSY and CDR2 SAAADI. J lost 1 base, V lost 0 bases, and 7 bases had no gene match. The CDR3 totals 18 residues. This receptor was obtained from a woman aged 45-59 years with acute or convalescent COVID-19. The chain uses TRBV10-2 and TRBJ2-1; TRBD2 matches 9 bases. The source material was peripheral blood. CDR3 protein: CASSESEGSGSSYNEQFF. The CDR3 nucleotides read TGCGCCAGCAGTGAGTCGGAGGGTAGCGGGAGTTCCTACAATGAGCAGTTCTTC.